Presented here are 19 T cell receptor beta chains from one specimen sequenced in a study of T cell repertoires in cytomegalovirus infection. TCRdb re-derived calls from the reads in MiXCR, one entry per CDR3 protein. The table records 550,000 to 850,000 distinct CDR3 sequences, 30% to 40% of them present only once. Antigen specificity for these receptors is unknown. The sample consisted of cultured PBMCs, taken from culture after CMV antigen stimulation. The source of these receptors is a human donor in good health (CMV status not recorded). Some clones in this sample may be carry-over from other donors' samples.

The CDR3 coding sequence is TGCAGTGCTAACCAACAGGGCTATGGCTACACCTTC. This encodes CSANQQGYGYTF. J is TRBJ1-2 and V is TRBV20-1; a weak D match, TRBD1 (6 bases). This CDR3 spans 12 amino acids. Germline CDR1 is DFQATT and CDR2 is SNEGSKA (reference sequence). Trimming shortened V by 4 bases and J by 4 bases, and 10 bases separated the two germline ends.

The chain recombines TRBV18 with TRBJ2-2; TRBD1 matches 7 bases. CDR3 length: 17 amino acids. The V gene end was trimmed by 4 bases and the J gene end by 3 bases; junction bases not matched to a gene: 11. CDR1 and CDR2 (germline): KGHSH, LQKENI. CDR3 region: CASSLTRLDRDTGELFF. CDR3 coding DNA: TGTGCCAGCTCACTCACCCGCCTTGACAGGGACACCGGGGAGCTGTTTTTT.

This chain joins TRBV12-3 or TRBV12-4 and TRBJ1-1, with 9 positions matching TRBD1. There are 15 residues in the CDR3. V lost 5 bases, J lost 6 bases, and 10 bases stayed unmatched. The CDR3 sequence: CASSLTGGMGAEAFF. The CDR3 DNA reads as TGTGCCAGCAGTCTTACAGGGGGCATGGGCGCTGAAGCTTTCTTT.

In its sample, this clonotype was seen a few times. CDR3 in amino acids: CASSSGTGEKLFF. DNA of the CDR3: TGTGCCAGCAGCTCAGGGACGGGTGAAAAACTGTTTTTT. This sequence joins TRBV7-4 and TRBJ1-4; D may be TRBD1 (5 bases). Per the germline V gene, CDR1 is SGHVT and CDR2 is SQSDAQ. The CDR3 is 13 residues long. The V end was cut by 4 bases, the J end by 7 bases, with 10 bases between.

This clonotype has just a few counts. This is likely a read error, given that the CDR3 carries no conserved phenylalanine or tryptophan at its end. The DNA is left out, because the CDR3 cannot be placed on it with certainty; the CDR3 is given as TCRdb lists it. The rearrangement uses TRBV7-9 and TRBJ2-3; the table calls TRBD2, which could not be checked here. The CDR3 contains 14 residues when both ends are counted. CDR1 and CDR2 (germline): SEHNR, FQNEAQ (reference sequence). This chain's CDR3 is CASSMTSGGPFFVV.

This clonotype was observed a handful of times. The V call is TRBV7-9, the J call TRBJ1-1; D gene unclear. The CDR3 is 14 residues long. Germline CDR1 SEHNR, CDR2 FQNEAQ (reference sequence). The V end was cut by 3 bases, the J end by 1 base, with 9 bases between. The CDR3 sequence is CASSFGRRNTEAFF. The CDR3 region has the DNA TGTGCCAGCAGCTTCGGCCGTCGGAACACTGAAGCTTTCTTT.

There are a few counts of this clonotype. The chain is built from TRBV7-2 and TRBJ1-2; 10 bases agree with TRBD1. The V and J ends lost 4 bases and 5 bases, in that order; junction bases with no gene match: 4. Germline values: CDR1 SGHTA, CDR2 FQGNSA. The CDR3 has 14 residues. CDR3 coding DNA: TGTGCCAGCAGCTCCGGACAGGGGGTATATGGCTACACCTTC. Translation: CASSSGQGVYGYTF.

This clonotype has only a few counts. V and J are TRBV4-2 and TRBJ2-1, with D unresolved. V lost 4 bases to trimming and J lost 6 bases, with 16 bases between them. The length of the CDR3 is 15 residues. The germline V gene encodes CDR1 LGHNA and CDR2 YNFKEQ. CDR3 coding DNA: TGTGCCAGCAGCCTCCTGAGTGGAGTTGCCAATGAGCAGTTCTTC. Amino acid sequence: CASSLLSGVANEQFF.

The chain employs TRBV11-2 and TRBJ2-1; D unresolved. Trimming left V 3 bases short and J 8 bases short, with 11 bases between. CDR1 and CDR2 from the germline V gene are SGHAT and FQNNGV. The CDR3 loop spans 13 amino acids. The CDR3 region is CASSFSQQYEQFF. CDR3 DNA: TGTGCCAGCAGCTTTTCCCAGCAATATGAGCAGTTCTTC. Variable domain in full (rest from reference TRBV11-2 and TRBJ2-1): EAGVAQSPRYKIIEKRQSVAFWCNPISGHATLYWYQQILGQGPKLLIQFQNNGVVDDSQLPKDRFSAERLKGVDSTLKIQPAKLEDSAVYLCASSFSQQYEQFFGPGTRLTVL.

This clonotype was found a few times. The chain joins TRBV2 to TRBJ1-1; 8 nucleotides match TRBD1. CDR3 length: 15 residues. J was trimmed by 0 bases and V by 2 bases; bases with no gene match: 2. The germline CDR1 and CDR2 sequences are SNHLY and FYNNEI. The CDR3 nucleotides read TGTGCCAGCAGTGAACAGGGGGCCTTGAACACTGAAGCTTTCTTT. Translating gives CASSEQGALNTEAFF. Based on the CDR3 plus reference TRBV2 and TRBJ1-1, the full variable domain is EPEVTQTPSHQVTQMGQEVILRCVPISNHLYFYWYRQILGQKVEFLVSFYNNEISEKSEIFDDQFSVERPDGSNFTLKIRSTKLEDSAMYFCASSEQGALNTEAFFGQGTRLTVV.

This sequence joins TRBV6-5 and TRBJ2-1, with TRBD2 as a possible D gene (5 bases). The V end was cut by 7 bases, the J end by 2 bases, with 18 bases between. The CDR3 is 16 residues long. The germline V gene has CDR1 MNHEY and CDR2 SVGAGI. For the CDR3, the DNA is TGTGCCAGCATGATTTTTGCGGGTTCCCCCTACAATGAGCAGTTCTTC. Translating gives CASMIFAGSPYNEQFF.

This clonotype was counted at least ten times. The chain carries TRBV7-2 and TRBJ2-7; 11 nucleotides match TRBD2. CDR1 is SGHTA, CDR2 FQGNSA, per germline. The CDR3 length is 16 residues. J lost 2 bases, V lost 3 bases, and 6 bases had no gene match. The DNA for the CDR3 is TGTGCCAGCAGCTTCAGACTAGCGGGGCTTCCCTACGAGCAGTACTTC. This translates into CASSFRLAGLPYEQYF.

This clonotype has just a few counts. The chain combines TRBV5-1 with TRBJ2-1; D gene unclear. Germline V CDR1 and CDR2: SGHRS, YFSETQ. V lost 0 bases and J lost 8, with 9 bases in between. The CDR3 spans 13 residues. DNA of the CDR3: TGCGCCAGCAGCTTGGAAGGGTTCGATGAGCAGTTCTTC. It codes for CASSLEGFDEQFF.

The chain uses TRBV12-3 or TRBV12-4 and TRBJ1-4; D not resolved. There are 15 residues in the CDR3. Trimming took 7 bases from V and 8 from J, leaving 20 bases between them. The CDR3 spells CASTLGGSLREKLFF. CDR3 DNA: TGTGCCAGCACCCTGGGAGGCAGTTTGAGGGAAAAACTGTTTTTT.

This clonotype was detected only a few times. The rearrangement joins TRBV27 to TRBJ2-7; a possible D gene is TRBD1 (6 bases). Germline V gene lookup returns CDR1 MNHEY and CDR2 SMNVEV (reference sequence). This CDR3 spans 13 amino acids. The ends were cut back, 6 bases at V and 3 bases at J, with 12 bases in the middle. The CDR3 DNA reads TGTGCCAGCAGCAATGACAGGTTCTACGAGCAGTACTTC. Translation: CASSNDRFYEQYF.

This clonotype has a handful of counts. This rearrangement joins TRBV27 to TRBJ1-1; no clear D. CDR1 MNHEY and CDR2 SMNVEV come from the germline V gene (reference sequence). V was shortened by 6 bases and J by 1 base, with 6 bases between the two germline ends. The length of the CDR3 is 12 residues. The DNA for the CDR3 is TGTGCCAGCAGGAGCTGGAACACTGAAGCTTTCTTT. This encodes CASRSWNTEAFF.

This chain joins TRBV11-2 and TRBJ1-5; the match to TRBD1 covers 8 bases. The CDR3 is 15 amino acids. CDR1 is SGHAT, CDR2 FQNNGV, per germline. Germline trimming cut 5 bases from V and 3 bases from J; bases unmatched to any gene: 6. The CDR3 DNA reads TGTGCCAGCAGCCTGACAGGGGACCCCAATCAGCCCCAGCATTTT. It codes for CASSLTGDPNQPQHF.

This chain uses TRBV5-4 with TRBJ2-4, with 7 bases aligning to TRBD2. V gave up 4 bases and J gave up 8 bases; unmatched junction bases: 9. This CDR3 is built from 14 residues. Per germline, CDR1 SGHNT and CDR2 YYREEE (reference sequence). DNA of the CDR3: TGTGCCAGCAGCCCCGGGAAGGCGGGAGACATTCAGTACTTC. Protein: CASSPGKAGDIQYF.

The chain employs TRBV19 and TRBJ2-1; 8 positions match TRBD1. J was trimmed by 3 bases and V by 6 bases; bases with no gene match: 1. CDR1 LNHDA and CDR2 SQIVND come from the germline V gene (reference sequence). The CDR3 covers 13 residues. Here the CDR3 reads CASSTGGYNEQFF. In DNA form, the CDR3 reads TGTGCCAGTAGCACAGGGGGCTACAATGAGCAGTTCTTC. Complete variable domain (other parts from reference TRBV19 and TRBJ2-1): DGGITQSPKYLFRKEGQNVTLSCEQNLNHDAMYWYRQDPGQGLRLIYYSQIVNDFQKGDIAEGYSVSREKKESFPLTVTSAQKNPTAFYLCASSTGGYNEQFFGPGTRLTVL.